This T cell receptor (beta chain) appears in the sequencing data of a study of blood T cells in healthy people across ages. Trimming shortened V by 2 bases and J by 0 bases, and 15 bases separated the two germline ends. The length of the CDR3 is 17 residues. The germline V gene has CDR1 SGHDN and CDR2 FVKESK. It was with a sample-barcoded 5' primer and a J-beta primer mix that a second PCR of roughly 7 to 12 cycles was run. From the 5' RACE reads, TCRdb called clonotypes with MiXCR, one entry per CDR3 protein. The table lists hundreds of thousands of distinct CDR3 sequences, 40% to 50% of them singletons.

Sample: blood. The J gene is TRBJ2-3, the V gene TRBV14; D perhaps matches TRBD2 (7 bases). This receptor was identified in an elderly man in good health. The CDR3 DNA is TGTGCCAGCAGCCAACTACGAGGGGGGGCAAGCACAGATACGCAGTATTTT. Protein: CASSQLRGGASTDTQYF.